This T cell receptor (beta chain) stems from a study of blood T cell repertoires in COVID-19. Participants were placed into cohorts based on the clinical history they reported. In the source study's methods: Using reference gene primer amplification, nucleated cell counts were estimated. Sequencing was performed with immunoSEQ multiplex PCR; in TCRdb, only in-frame clones are kept and a portion is missing. The V and J calls and clone size are taken from that table; D and trimming were inferred from the DNA. Altogether approximately 400,000 clones are present, about 87% being singletons, with the ten largest covering 1.3%. The CDR3 runs 15 residues. Per germline, CDR1 PRHDT and CDR2 FYEKMQ (reference sequence). With V trimmed by 5 bases and J by 2 bases, 5 bases remained unmatched.

This rearrangement joins TRBV13 to TRBJ2-2; TRBD1 agrees at 7 bases. The receptor was derived from a man aged 30 to 39 who had recovered from COVID-19. The sample consisted of PBMCs or T cells enriched from blood (not recorded which). The CDR3 nucleotides are TGTGCCAGCAGCGCGACAGGGCTAAACACCGGGGAGCTGTTTTTT. Translation gives CASSATGLNTGELFF.